The clone carrying this TCR beta chain has only one observation. This sample was taken from a study of blood T cell repertoires in COVID-19. Turning to the study itself: Acute and convalescent COVID-19 specimens originated in the United States, Italy and Spain. Sample material is recorded as cDNA or gDNA derived from T cells, B-cell-depleted T cells, or PBMCs.

As originally analysed: Amplification of reference gene primers provided the estimated nucleated cell counts. TCRdb's copy holds only in-frame clones and misses some; the assay was immunoSEQ multiplex PCR. The V and J calls and clone size come from that table; D and trimming were worked out from the DNA. The sample comprises approximately 52,000 clones, over 75% of which are singletons, and roughly 15% rests with the top ten. There are 15 residues in the CDR3. Germline V gene sequence: CDR1 MRHNA, CDR2 SNTAGT. J lost 5 bases, V lost 5 bases, and 7 bases had no gene match. The specimen sequenced was peripheral blood. The rearrangement uses TRBV6-4 and TRBJ2-1; 9 bases map to TRBD2. This clonotype was obtained from a man between 65 and 79 years old with acute or convalescent COVID-19. CDR3 DNA: TGTGCCAGCAGTCTCGGGACTAGCCCTCACAATGAGCAGTTCTTC. Protein sequence: CASSLGTSPHNEQFF.